Here is one T cell receptor (beta chain) with its context. The antigen remains unidentified. The protocol was immunoSEQ multiplex PCR, while the TCRdb copy is restricted to in-frame clones and leaves out a portion. The sample shows about 48,000 clones, roughly 80% of them seen only once. The record originates from a study of T cells in tumors after PD-1 blockade. The CDR3 is 16 residues long. CDR1 is SGHRS and CDR2 is YFSETQ in the germline V gene. V shed 0 bases and J shed 0 bases, with 9 bases lying between them. Study-wide results and caveats: Blood contained roughly 43% of the tumor's TCR clonotypes.

The chain is built from TRBV5-1 and TRBJ2-2; D unresolved. This clonotype originated in a human donor with basal cell carcinoma. The sequencing here drew on PBMCs, taken before anti-PD-1 treatment. CDR3 loop: CASSLAEYANTGELFF. The CDR3 nucleotides are TGCGCCAGCAGCTTGGCGGAGTACGCGAACACCGGGGAGCTGTTTTTT.